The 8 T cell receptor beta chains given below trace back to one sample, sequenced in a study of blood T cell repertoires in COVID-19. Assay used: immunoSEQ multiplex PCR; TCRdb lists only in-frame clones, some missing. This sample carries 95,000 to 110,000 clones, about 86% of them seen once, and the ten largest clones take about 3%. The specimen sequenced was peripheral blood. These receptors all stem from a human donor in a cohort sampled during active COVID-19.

The CDR3 here is CASSAVRGSGYTF. CDR3 nucleotides: TGCGCCAGCAGTGCCGTGCGGGGGTCCGGCTACACCTTC. The chain employs TRBV10-1 and TRBJ1-2, with a possible D match to TRBD1 (5 bases). CDR3 length equals 13 residues. Germline V gene lookup returns CDR1 WNHNN and CDR2 SYGVQD (reference sequence). The V gene lost 4 bases and the J gene lost 8 bases, with 14 bases spanning the gap.

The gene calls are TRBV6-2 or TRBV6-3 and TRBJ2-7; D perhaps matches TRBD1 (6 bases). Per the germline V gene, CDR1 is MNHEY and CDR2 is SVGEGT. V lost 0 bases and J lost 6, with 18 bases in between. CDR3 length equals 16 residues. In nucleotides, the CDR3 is TGTGCCAGCAGTTACTCGAATGCAGGGGCCCCCCTCGAGCAGTACTTC. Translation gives CASSYSNAGAPLEQYF.

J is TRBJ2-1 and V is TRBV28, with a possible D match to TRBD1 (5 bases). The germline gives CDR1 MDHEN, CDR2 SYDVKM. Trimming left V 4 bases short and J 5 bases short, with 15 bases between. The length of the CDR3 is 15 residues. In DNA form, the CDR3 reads TGTGCCAGCAGTTCCATAGACAGAAATAACAATGAGCAGTTCTTC. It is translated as CASSSIDRNNNEQFF.

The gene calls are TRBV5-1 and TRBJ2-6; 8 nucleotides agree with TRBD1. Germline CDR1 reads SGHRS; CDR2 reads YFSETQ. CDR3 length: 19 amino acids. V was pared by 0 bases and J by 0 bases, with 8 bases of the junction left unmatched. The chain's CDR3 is CASSLAWAGGFSGANVLTF. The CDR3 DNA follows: TGCGCCAGCAGCTTGGCCTGGGCAGGGGGCTTCTCTGGGGCCAACGTCCTGACTTTC.

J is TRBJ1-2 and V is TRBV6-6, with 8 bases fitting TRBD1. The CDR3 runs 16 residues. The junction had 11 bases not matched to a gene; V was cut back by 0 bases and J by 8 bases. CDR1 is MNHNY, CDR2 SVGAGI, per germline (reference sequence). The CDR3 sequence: CASSYSMGLQGDGYTF. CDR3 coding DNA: TGTGCCAGCAGTTACTCGATGGGTTTACAGGGGGACGGCTACACCTTC.

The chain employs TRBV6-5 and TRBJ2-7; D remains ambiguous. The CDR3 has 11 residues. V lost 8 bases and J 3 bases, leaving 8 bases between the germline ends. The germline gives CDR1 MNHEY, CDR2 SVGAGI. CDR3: CASSIGYEQYF. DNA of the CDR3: TGTGCCAGCTCCATCGGCTACGAGCAGTACTTC.

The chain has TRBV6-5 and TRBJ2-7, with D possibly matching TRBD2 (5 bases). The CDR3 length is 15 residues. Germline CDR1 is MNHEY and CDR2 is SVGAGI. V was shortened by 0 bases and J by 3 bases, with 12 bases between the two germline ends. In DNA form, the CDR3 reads TGTGCCAGCAGTTACTCGGGTTACGGGATCTACGAGCAGTACTTC. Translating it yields CASSYSGYGIYEQYF.

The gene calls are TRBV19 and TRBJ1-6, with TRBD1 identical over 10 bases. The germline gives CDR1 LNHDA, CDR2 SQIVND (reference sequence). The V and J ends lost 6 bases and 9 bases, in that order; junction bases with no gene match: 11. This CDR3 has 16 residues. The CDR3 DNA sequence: TGTGCCAGTAGCGTATTACCCGGGACAGGGGCTTCACCCCTCCACTTT. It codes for CASSVLPGTGASPLHF.